One TCR beta chain is described in this entry. Its antigen is unknown. General study points: Tumor Tregs overlapped most with tumor, then blood, naive CD4+ cells. Tumor memory CD4+ T cell TCR gene usage clustered with blood and lymph node memory CD4+ cells and lymph node naive CD4+ cells.

Full-length variable regions came from constant-region reverse primers plus semi-nested Nested Universal Primer A PCR. MiXCR, applied by TCRdb to the 5' RACE reads, yields one record per CDR3 protein. The profile covers roughly 6,000 distinct CDR3 sequences, with approximately 30% appearing a single time and under 8.5% taken by the ten largest. Germline values: CDR1 MGHRA, CDR2 YSYEKL. The CDR3 loop spans 15 amino acids. Trimming removed 5 bases from V and 1 base from J, with 13 bases in between. Memory CD4+ cells were defined as CD4+CD45RO+CD25-. The origin of this receptor is a female donor with breast cancer. The chain links TRBV4-1 to TRBJ2-3; D is perhaps TRBD1 (5 bases). The sample comprised memory CD4+ T cells sorted from a lymph node. Subset noted: memory CD4+ T cells, CD4+CD45RO+CD25-. CDR3 in amino acids: CASSERQGCTDTQYF. In nucleotides, the CDR3 is TGCGCCAGCAGCGAACGGCAGGGATGCACAGATACGCAGTATTTT.